This entry features one TCR beta chain sequence. The antigen is not known. The CDR3 runs to 15 residues. V shed 5 bases, J shed 2 bases, and the junction held 12 bases outside the gene matches. Germline CDR1 and CDR2: SQVTM and ANQGSEA. Only in-frame clones appear in the TCRdb table, and some are missing; sequencing was by immunoSEQ multiplex PCR. Of around 53,000 clones detected, 86% appear once; the ten largest clones hold around 2.4%. The sample is drawn from a study of a mutant IDH1 vaccine in newly diagnosed glioma. Overall study context: Patients under treatment included around 60% males and 37.5% females and had a mean age of about 37 years. Previous treatment comprised radiotherapy, temozolomide, or both, mostly both.

Study-wide results and limits: In roughly 93% of patients, immune responses induced by the vaccine occurred. Seemingly, pseudoprogression had no relation to changes in the top peripheral T cell clonotypes.

Stated time point: baseline, week 1 (first vaccination visit). As for treatment: pre-vaccination baseline after standard-of-care therapy. This TCR derives from a middle-aged man with glioma. The material was PBMCs, obtained from a glioma patient treated with radiotherapy, temozolomide or both. V and J are TRBV29-1 and TRBJ2-7, with 7 bases that match TRBD2. The CDR3 coding sequence is TGCAGCGTTATCCACCGCGGGGACTACACCTACGAGCAGTACTTC. Translating it yields CSVIHRGDYTYEQYF.